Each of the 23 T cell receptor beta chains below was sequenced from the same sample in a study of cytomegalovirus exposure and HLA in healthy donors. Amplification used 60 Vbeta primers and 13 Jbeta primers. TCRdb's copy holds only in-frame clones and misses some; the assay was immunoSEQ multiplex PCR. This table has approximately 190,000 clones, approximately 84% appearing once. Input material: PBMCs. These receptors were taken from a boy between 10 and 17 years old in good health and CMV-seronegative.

CDR3 coding DNA: TGCGCCAGCAGCCCGGCGGATAGAGGGACTGGCCACGAGCAGTACTTC. Encoded protein: CASSPADRGTGHEQYF. The chain is built from TRBV23-1 and TRBJ2-7, with D tentatively TRBD2 (6 bases). TRBV23-1 is flagged as an ORF with uncertain function. CDR3 length: 16 amino acids. V lost 6 bases to trimming and J lost 5 bases, with 23 bases between them.

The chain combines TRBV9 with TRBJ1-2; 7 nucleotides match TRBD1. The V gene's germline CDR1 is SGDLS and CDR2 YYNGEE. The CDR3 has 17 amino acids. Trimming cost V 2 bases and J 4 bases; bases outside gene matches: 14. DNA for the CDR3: TGTGCCAGCAGCGTTTCGACAGGGTATCTAGATGGCTATGGCTACACCTTC. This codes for CASSVSTGYLDGYGYTF.

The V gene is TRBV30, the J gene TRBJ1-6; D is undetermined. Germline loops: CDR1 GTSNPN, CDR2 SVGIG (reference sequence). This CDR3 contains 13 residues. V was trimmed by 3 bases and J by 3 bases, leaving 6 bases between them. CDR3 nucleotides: TGTGCCTGGAGAGGCGGCTATAATTCACCCCTCCACTTT. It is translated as CAWRGGYNSPLHF.

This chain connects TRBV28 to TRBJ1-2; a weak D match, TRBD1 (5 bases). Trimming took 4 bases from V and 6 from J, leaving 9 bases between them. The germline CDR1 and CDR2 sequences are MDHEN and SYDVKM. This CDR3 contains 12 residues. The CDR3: CASSSSGNGYTF. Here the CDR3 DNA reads TGTGCCAGCAGTTCGTCAGGGAATGGCTACACCTTC.

Written as DNA, the CDR3 is TGTGCCAGCAGTTTTGGGGGCTCACCCCTCCACTTT. Its protein product is CASSFGGSPLHF. The chain carries TRBV27 and TRBJ1-6; D is perhaps TRBD1 (6 bases). Germline values: CDR1 MNHEY, CDR2 SMNVEV (reference sequence). V gave up 3 bases and J gave up 10 bases, with 7 bases separating them. The CDR3 has 12 residues.

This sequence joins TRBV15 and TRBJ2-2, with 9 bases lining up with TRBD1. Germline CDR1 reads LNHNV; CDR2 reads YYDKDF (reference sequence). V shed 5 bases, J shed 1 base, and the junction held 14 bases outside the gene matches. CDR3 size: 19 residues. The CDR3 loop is CATSAPGQGTVGNTGELFF. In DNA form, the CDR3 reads TGTGCCACCAGCGCTCCGGGACAGGGAACTGTAGGGAACACCGGGGAGCTGTTTTTT.

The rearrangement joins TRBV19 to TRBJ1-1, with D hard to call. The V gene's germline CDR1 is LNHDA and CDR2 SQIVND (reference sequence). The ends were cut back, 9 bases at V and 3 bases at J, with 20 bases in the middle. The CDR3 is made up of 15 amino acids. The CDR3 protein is CASRNSLRIDTEAFF. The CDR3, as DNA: TGTGCCAGCCGCAACAGTTTAAGGATTGACACTGAAGCTTTCTTT.

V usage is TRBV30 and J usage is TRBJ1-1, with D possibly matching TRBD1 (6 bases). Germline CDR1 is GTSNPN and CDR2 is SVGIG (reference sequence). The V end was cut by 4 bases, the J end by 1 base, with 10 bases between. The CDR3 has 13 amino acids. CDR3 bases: TGTGCCTGGATTCCGGACAGGAACACTGAAGCTTTCTTT. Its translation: CAWIPDRNTEAFF. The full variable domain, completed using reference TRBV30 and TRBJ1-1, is SQTIHQWPATLVQPVGSPLSLECTVEGTSNPNLYWYRQAAGRGLQLLFYSVGIGQISSEVPQNLSASRPQDRQFILSSKKLLLSDSGFYLCAWIPDRNTEAFFGQGTRLTVV.

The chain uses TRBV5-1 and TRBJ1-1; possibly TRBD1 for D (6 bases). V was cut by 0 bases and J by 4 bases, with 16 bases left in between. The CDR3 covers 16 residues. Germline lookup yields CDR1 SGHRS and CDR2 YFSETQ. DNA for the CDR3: TGCGCCAGCAGCTTGGTTCCCGGGACATTAATCACTGAAGCTTTCTTT. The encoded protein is CASSLVPGTLITEAFF.

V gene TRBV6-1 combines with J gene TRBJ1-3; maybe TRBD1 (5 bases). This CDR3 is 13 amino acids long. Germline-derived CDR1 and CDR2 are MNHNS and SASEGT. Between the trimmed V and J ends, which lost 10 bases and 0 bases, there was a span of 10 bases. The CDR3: CATGTNSGNTIYF. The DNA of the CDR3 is TGTGCCACGGGGACTAACTCTGGAAACACCATATATTTT.

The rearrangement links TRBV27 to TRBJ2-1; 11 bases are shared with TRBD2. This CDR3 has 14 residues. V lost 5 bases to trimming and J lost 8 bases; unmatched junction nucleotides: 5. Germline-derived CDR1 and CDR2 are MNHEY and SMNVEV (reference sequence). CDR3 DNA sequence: TGTGCCAGCAGTCCACTAGCGGGAGCGCATGAGCAGTTCTTC. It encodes CASSPLAGAHEQFF.

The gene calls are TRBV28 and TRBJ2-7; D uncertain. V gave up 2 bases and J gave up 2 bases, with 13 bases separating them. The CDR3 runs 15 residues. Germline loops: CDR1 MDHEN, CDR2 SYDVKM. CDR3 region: CASSLNSPGTYEQYF. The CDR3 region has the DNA TGTGCCAGCAGTTTAAACAGTCCAGGAACCTACGAGCAGTACTTC.

CDR3 amino acids: CASSVPSTGFDNEQFF. DNA of the CDR3: TGTGCCAGCAGCGTACCGTCTACGGGGTTTGACAATGAGCAGTTCTTC. The chain combines TRBV2 with TRBJ2-1, with D maybe TRBD2 (5 bases). The CDR3 contains 16 residues. Germline V gene lookup returns CDR1 SNHLY and CDR2 FYNNEI. V lost 6 bases, J lost 5 bases, and 20 bases lay in between.

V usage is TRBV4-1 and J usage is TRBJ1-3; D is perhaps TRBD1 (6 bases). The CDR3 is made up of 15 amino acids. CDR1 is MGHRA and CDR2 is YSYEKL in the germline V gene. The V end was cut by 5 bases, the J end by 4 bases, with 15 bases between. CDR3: CASSAGQHFGNTIYF. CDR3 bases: TGCGCCAGCAGCGCCGGACAGCATTTCGGAAACACCATATATTTT.

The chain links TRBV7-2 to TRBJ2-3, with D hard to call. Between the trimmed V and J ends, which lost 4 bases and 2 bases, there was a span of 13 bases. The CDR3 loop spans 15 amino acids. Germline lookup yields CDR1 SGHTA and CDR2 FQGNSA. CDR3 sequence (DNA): TGTGCCAGCAGCTCCTCCTTCCAGTACACAGATACGCAGTATTTT. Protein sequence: CASSSSFQYTDTQYF.

The CDR3 here is CAWSPGETTVYF. The CDR3 nucleotides read TGTGCCTGGAGCCCCGGGGAAACGACGGTATACTTC. The rearrangement links TRBV30 to TRBJ2-7; maybe TRBD2 (5 bases). V was trimmed by 3 bases and J by 13 bases, leaving 19 bases between them. Germline V CDR1 and CDR2: GTSNPN, SVGIG (reference sequence). The CDR3 spans 12 residues.

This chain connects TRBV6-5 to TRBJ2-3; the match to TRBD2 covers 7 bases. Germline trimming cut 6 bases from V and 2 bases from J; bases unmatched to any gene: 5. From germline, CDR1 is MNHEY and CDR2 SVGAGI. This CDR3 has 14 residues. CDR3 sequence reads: CASSLGLPTDTQYF. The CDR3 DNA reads TGTGCCAGCAGCCTGGGACTACCCACAGATACGCAGTATTTT.

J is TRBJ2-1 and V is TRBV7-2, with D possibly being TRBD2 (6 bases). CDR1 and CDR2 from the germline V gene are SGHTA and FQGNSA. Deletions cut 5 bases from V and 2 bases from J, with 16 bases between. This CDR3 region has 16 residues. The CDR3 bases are TGTGCCAGCAGCAAGGCTGCGGGGATTACCTACAATGAGCAGTTCTTC. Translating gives CASSKAAGITYNEQFF.

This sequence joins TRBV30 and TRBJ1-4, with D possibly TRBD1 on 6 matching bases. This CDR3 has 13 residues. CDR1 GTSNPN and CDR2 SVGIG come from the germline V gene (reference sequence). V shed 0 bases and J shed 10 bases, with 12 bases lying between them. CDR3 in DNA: TGTGCCTGGAGTGTAGTGACAGGCGGAAAACTGTTTTTT. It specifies CAWSVVTGGKLFF.

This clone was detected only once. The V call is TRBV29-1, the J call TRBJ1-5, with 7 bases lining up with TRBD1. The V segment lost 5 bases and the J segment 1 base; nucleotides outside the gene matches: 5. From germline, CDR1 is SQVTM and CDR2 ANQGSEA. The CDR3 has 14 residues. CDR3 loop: CSVREQGSNQPQHF. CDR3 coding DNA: TGCAGCGTTCGAGAACAGGGGAGCAATCAGCCCCAGCATTTT.

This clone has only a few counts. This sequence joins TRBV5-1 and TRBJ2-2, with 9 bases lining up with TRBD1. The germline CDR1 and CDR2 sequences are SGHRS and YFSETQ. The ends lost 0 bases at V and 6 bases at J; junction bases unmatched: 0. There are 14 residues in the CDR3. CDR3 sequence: CASSLDRGPGELFF. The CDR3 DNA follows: TGCGCCAGCAGCTTGGACAGGGGGCCCGGGGAGCTGTTTTTT.

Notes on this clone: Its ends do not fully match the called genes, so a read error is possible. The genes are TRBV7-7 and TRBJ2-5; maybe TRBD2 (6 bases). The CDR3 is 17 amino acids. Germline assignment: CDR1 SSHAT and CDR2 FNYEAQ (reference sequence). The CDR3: CASSPNGGAGIGETQYF. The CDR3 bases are TGTGCTAGCAGTCCGAACGGAGGGGCGGGAATAGGAGAGACCCAGTACTTC. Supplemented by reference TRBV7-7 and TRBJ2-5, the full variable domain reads GAGVSQSPRYKVTKRGQDVTLRCDPISSHATLYWYQQALGQGPEFLTYFNYEAQPDKSGLPSDRFSAERPEGSISTLTIQRTEQRDSAMYRCASSPNGGAGIGETQYFGPGTRLLVL.

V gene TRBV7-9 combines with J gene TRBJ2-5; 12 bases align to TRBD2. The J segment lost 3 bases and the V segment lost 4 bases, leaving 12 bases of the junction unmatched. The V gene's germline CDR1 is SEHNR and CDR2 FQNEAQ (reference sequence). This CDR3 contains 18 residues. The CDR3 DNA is TGTGCCAGCAGCTCAGACGGTAGACTAGCGGGAGAGGAAGAGACCCAGTACTTC. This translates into CASSSDGRLAGEEETQYF. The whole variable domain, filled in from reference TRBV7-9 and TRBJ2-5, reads DTGVSQNPRHKITKRGQNVTFRCDPISEHNRLYWYRQTLGQGPEFLTYFQNEAQLEKSRLLSDRFSAERPKGSFSTLEIQRTEQGDSAMYLCASSSDGRLAGEEETQYFGPGTRLLVL.